This T cell receptor beta chain was sequenced in a study of T-cell reconstitution after alpha-beta-depleted transplantation in children. For TCRbeta, the library was prepared with unique molecular identifiers. TCRdb re-analysed the PCR reads in MiXCR, keeping a single row per CDR3 protein. Of around 440,000 distinct CDR3 sequences listed, 8% to 11% are singletons. Germline V gene sequence: CDR1 LNHDA, CDR2 SQIVND (reference sequence). J gave up 8 bases and V 5 bases, and 3 bases lay outside the gene matches. There are 14 residues in the CDR3. There are many counts of this clonotype. Its specificity is not known. The study, taken as a whole, reports: High day-60 TCRbeta diversity in some patients came from surviving recipient T cells and thymic progenitors. Counts and diversity of T cells one year after transplant came mostly from newly produced T cells. It was reported that alpha-beta T cells came from several hundred expanded graft clones (about two months after transplant).

The sequencing used PBMCs, collected before TCRalphabeta/CD19-depleted stem cell transplant. The source is a child aged 2 to 10 with inherited bone marrow failure, due to receive a stem cell transplant. The J gene is TRBJ2-1, the V gene TRBV19; 13 positions match TRBD2. CDR3 sequence: CASSSLAGGDEQFF. In DNA form, the CDR3 reads TGTGCCAGTAGTTCACTAGCGGGAGGGGATGAGCAGTTCTTC.